This TCR beta chain was profiled in a study of cytomegalovirus exposure and HLA in healthy donors. From germline, CDR1 is LNHNV and CDR2 YYDKDF (reference sequence). The V end was cut by 4 bases, the J end by 0 bases, with 13 bases between. The CDR3 length is 16 residues. General observations from the study: Rare TCR sequences dominated, though some public TCRs recurred in many donors. Cytomegalovirus association was assigned to about 180 TCR beta chains. There were a few CMV-associated chains whose specificity for CMV antigens was confirmed in vitro.

Sequencing was performed with immunoSEQ multiplex PCR; in TCRdb, only in-frame clones are kept and a portion is missing. The data contain 140,000 to 150,000 clones, about 94% of them singletons. This clone was counted between two and nine times. Antigen: not known. The donors belonged to the roughly 120-subject validation cohort, separate from the roughly 600-subject first cohort. Input material: PBMCs. The rearrangement uses TRBV15 and TRBJ1-3; possibly TRBD1 for D (6 bases). This receptor was obtained from a man aged 18 to 29 in good health and CMV-seropositive. CDR3 in amino acids: CATSINRELSGNTIYF. CDR3 nucleotide sequence: TGTGCCACCAGCATTAACAGGGAACTCTCTGGAAACACCATATATTTT.